Below, 26 T cell receptor beta chains from the same sample are listed, as sequenced in a study of tumor and adjacent non-tumor tissue in lung cancer. Three rounds of nested PCR, following a modified ARM-PCR protocol, produced the TCRbeta library. TCRdb itself ran the multiplex PCR reads through MiXCR, one entry per CDR3 protein. This sample has 48,000 or so distinct CDR3 sequences; around 59% occur once, and the top ten carry 30%. The template was RNA from unsorted bulk tissue. The normal lung tissue was taken more than 3 cm from the tumor edge. Sequenced sample: distant non-tumor lung tissue. The origin of the receptors is a woman aged 70-85 years with non-small cell lung cancer.

This clonotype was picked up one time. The junction and the germline gene differ at one end; a read error may be behind it. The V gene is TRBV12-3 or TRBV12-4, the J gene TRBJ2-4; perhaps TRBD2 as D (6 bases). There are 15 residues in the CDR3. Here the CDR3 reads CANSLLVGGGNIQYF. CDR3 coding DNA: TGTGCCAACAGTTTACTCGTCGGGGGTGGAAACATTCAGTACTTC.

This clonotype was seen a few times. A much larger clone lies one base from this, so it may be a read error. The rearrangement uses TRBV10-2 and TRBJ2-5; no reliable D call. CDR1 WSHSY and CDR2 SAAADI come from the germline V gene. The V end was cut by 3 bases, the J end by 7 bases, with 18 bases between. The length of the CDR3 is 15 residues. The CDR3 loop reads CASSEKAMWLATQYF. CDR3 coding DNA: TGCGCCAGCAGTGAAAAGGCGATGTGGTTGGCGACCCAGTACTTC.

The table lists this clonotype with a few counts. This chain joins TRBV7-3 and TRBJ2-5; 9 bases map to TRBD2. The CDR3 is 16 residues long. The germline CDR1 and CDR2 sequences are SGHTA and FQGTGA. J gave up 5 bases and V 5 bases, and 12 bases lay outside the gene matches. The CDR3 reads CASSPTGASGKETQYF. The CDR3 DNA reads as TGTGCCAGCAGCCCGACCGGGGCTAGCGGGAAGGAGACCCAGTACTTC.

Remarks on this clonotype: One junction end disagrees with the germline gene, perhaps due to a read error. The J gene is TRBJ2-1, the V gene TRBV11-3, with 10 bases fitting TRBD2. CDR3 length: 15 amino acids. Germline CDR1 SGHNT, CDR2 YENEEA. The CDR3: CVSNPGTSAYNEQSF. CDR3 nucleotides: TGTGTCAGCAACCCTGGGACTAGCGCTTACAATGAGCAGTCCTTC.

Many counts were recorded for this clonotype. The rearrangement joins TRBV12-3 or TRBV12-4 to TRBJ2-4; D ambiguous. V lost 4 bases, J lost 9 bases, and 10 bases lay in between. The CDR3 covers 12 residues. The CDR3 reads CASSSVLGIQYF. CDR3 bases: TGTGCCAGCAGTTCGGTCCTCGGCATTCAGTACTTC.

Regarding this clonotype: One junction end disagrees with the germline gene, perhaps due to a read error. The chain joins TRBV6-5 to TRBJ2-7; D is possibly TRBD1 (5 bases). The CDR3 has 15 amino acids. Germline CDR1 MNHEY, CDR2 SVGAGI. Here the CDR3 reads CASSYSIQQGHGQYF. The CDR3 coding sequence is TGTGCTAGCAGTTACTCGATCCAGCAGGGCCACGGGCAGTACTTC.

This clonotype was seen only a few times. This rearrangement joins TRBV6-2 or TRBV6-3 to TRBJ2-5; 7 nucleotides align to TRBD1. The CDR3 has 12 amino acids. Germline CDR1 reads MNHEY; CDR2 reads SVGEGT. After removal of 7 bases from V and 3 bases from J, the junction contained 2 bases not matched to a gene. CDR3 sequence reads: CASIGTEETQYF. In DNA, the CDR3 is TGTGCCAGCATCGGGACAGAAGAGACCCAGTACTTC.

There are many counts of this clonotype. The rearrangement uses TRBV19 and TRBJ2-7; TRBD1 agrees at 10 bases. CDR1 and CDR2 from the germline V gene are LNHDA and SQIVND (reference sequence). V shed 6 bases and J 2 bases; nucleotides not matched to a gene: 1. The CDR3 is made up of 13 amino acids. The chain's CDR3 is CASRGTGAYEQYF. CDR3 DNA: TGTGCCAGTAGGGGGACAGGGGCCTACGAGCAGTACTTC. Full variable domain (rest looked up from reference TRBV19 and TRBJ2-7): DGGITQSPKYLFRKEGQNVTLSCEQNLNHDAMYWYRQDPGQGLRLIYYSQIVNDFQKGDIAEGYSVSREKKESFPLTVTSAQKNPTAFYLCASRGTGAYEQYFGPGTRLTVT.

For this clonotype: At one end, the junction sequence differs from germline, possibly due to a read error. This sequence joins TRBV4-1 and TRBJ2-7, with D perhaps assigned TRBD1 or TRBD2 (5 bases each). Germline values: CDR1 MGHRA, CDR2 YSYEKL. This CDR3 is 14 amino acids long. The CDR3 spells CASSPRDDACEQYF. CDR3 sequence (DNA): TGCGCTAGCAGCCCCCGGGACGATGCCTGCGAGCAGTACTTC.

As for this clonotype: The junction and the germline gene differ at one end; a read error may be behind it. This chain connects TRBV20-1 to TRBJ2-3, with 12 bases lining up with TRBD2. The CDR3 covers 14 residues. CDR1 is DFQATT, CDR2 SNEGSKA, per germline (reference sequence). CDR3 amino acids: CSAAVTSGSAAQCF. The CDR3 bases are TGCAGTGCGGCCGTGACTAGCGGGAGTGCGGCGCAGTGTTTT.

Comment on this clonotype: At one end the junction does not follow the germline gene, possibly because of a read error. The rearrangement uses TRBV28 and TRBJ2-1, with TRBD2 matching 14 bases. Germline V lookup: CDR1 MDHEN, CDR2 SYDVKM. This CDR3 region has 17 residues. CDR3: CASSSSRLAGGRNDQFF. In DNA form, the CDR3 reads TGTGCTAGCAGTTCTTCTAGACTAGCGGGAGGGCGCAATGACCAGTTCTTC.

Only a few counts were recorded for this clonotype. It may be a read error: a sequence one base away is much more abundant. The chain recombines TRBV10-3 with TRBJ2-5; D is possibly TRBD2 (6 bases). V lost 5 bases and J lost 8, with 15 bases in between. Per germline, CDR1 ENHRY and CDR2 SYGVKD. This CDR3 contains 13 residues. This chain's CDR3 is CAISIGDLDTQYF. CDR3 coding DNA: TGTGCCATCAGTATAGGGGACTTGGATACCCAGTACTTC.

This clonotype occurred many times. The chain carries TRBV6-6 and TRBJ2-7; TRBD1 matches 8 bases. The ends lost 5 bases at V and 1 base at J; junction bases unmatched: 7. Germline CDR1 MNHNY, CDR2 SVGAGI (reference sequence). The CDR3 extends over 15 amino acids. DNA for the CDR3: TGTGCCAGCAGTAGAGCCGGGACAGGTTCCTACGAGCAGTACTTC. Its translation is CASSRAGTGSYEQYF.

This clonotype was observed once. Because it lacks the conserved phenylalanine or tryptophan at the end, this CDR3 is likely a read error. V gene TRBV6-5 combines with J gene TRBJ2-3, with a tentative D call TRBD1 (5 bases). The CDR3 has 15 amino acids. The germline gives CDR1 MNHEY, CDR2 SVGAGI. The CDR3, as DNA: TGTGCCAACAGTTACTCGTTTATGAACACAGGTACGCAGTATTAT. This codes for CANSYSFMNTGTQYY.

Concerning this clonotype: An end of the junction does not agree with germline; a read error may underlie this. This chain links TRBV4-2 with TRBJ2-2; D ambiguous. CDR3 length: 16 amino acids. Germline CDR1 reads LGHNA; CDR2 reads YNFKEQ. The CDR3, as DNA: TGTGCCAGCAACCAAGATTGGGCCACTAACATCGGGGAGCTGTTTTTT. It encodes CASNQDWATNIGELFF.

V and J are TRBV11-3 and TRBJ2-5, with D maybe TRBD1 (5 bases). The CDR3 is 12 residues long. Germline V lookup: CDR1 SGHNT, CDR2 YENEEA. The V and J ends lost 3 bases and 7 bases respectively, with 9 bases between them. CDR3 bases: TGTGCCAGCAGCTTCAGCCAGGGGACCCAGTACTTC. Translating it yields CASSFSQGTQYF.

This clonotype has a single count. A much larger clone differs from this one at a single base, so this may be a read error. The V call is TRBV20-1, the J call TRBJ1-3; a weak D match, TRBD1 (5 bases). The CDR3 covers 12 residues. From germline, CDR1 is DFQATT and CDR2 SNEGSKA (reference sequence). Between the trimmed V and J ends, which lost 6 bases and 7 bases, there was a span of 13 bases. The CDR3 region is CSAGTETNTIYF. The CDR3 DNA is TGCAGTGCCGGGACGGAGACGAACACCATATATTTT.

As regards this clonotype: One end of the junction varies from germline; a read error may be responsible. The CDR3: CNVWEGGGETQYF. CDR3 DNA sequence: TGCAACGTTTGGGAGGGCGGCGGGGAGACCCAGTACTTC. The chain links TRBV29-1 to TRBJ2-5, with 7 bases lining up with TRBD2. Germline CDR1 reads SQVTM; CDR2 reads ANQGSEA. The CDR3 spans 13 residues.

Concerning this clonotype: One junction end does not reproduce the germline sequence, and a read error may be involved. The chain couples TRBV12-3 or TRBV12-4 to TRBJ2-5, with unresolved D. The CDR3 spans 14 residues. The CDR3 DNA follows: TGTGCCAGCACTTTAGTTAAGGGCCACGAGACCCAGTACTTC. Translated, it gives CASTLVKGHETQYF.

With respect to this clonotype: The junction departs from germline at one end; a sequencing error may be responsible. The rearrangement joins TRBV6-1 to TRBJ2-1; D gene unclear. CDR1 is MNHNS, CDR2 SASEGT, per germline. This CDR3 spans 13 amino acids. In DNA, the CDR3 is TGTGCCAGCGCCTCCCTAGGGTACAATGAGCAGTCCTTC. This codes for CASASLGYNEQSF.

This clonotype appeared a single time. V usage is TRBV10-3 and J usage is TRBJ1-5; no clear D. The V gene lost 7 bases and the J gene lost 5 bases, with 9 bases spanning the gap. In germline, CDR1 is ENHRY, CDR2 SYGVKD. The CDR3 runs 12 residues. Here the CDR3 DNA reads TGTGCCATCATAGAACCGTATCAGCCCCAGCATTTT. As protein: CAIIEPYQPQHF.

Concerning this clonotype: Since a much larger clone is just one base distant, this may be a read error. The gene calls are TRBV30 and TRBJ2-1, with D tentatively TRBD2 (5 bases). The V and J ends lost 4 bases and 4 bases respectively, with 11 bases between them. This CDR3 is 13 amino acids long. Germline assignment: CDR1 GTSNPN and CDR2 SVGIG (reference sequence). CDR3 in amino acids: CAWTSRTYNEQFF. The CDR3 region has the DNA TGTGCCTGGACTAGCAGGACTTACAATGAGCAGTTCTTC.

Concerning this clonotype itself: Mismatch with germline at one junction end may stem from a read error. The chain joins TRBV29-1 to TRBJ1-2; D ambiguous. The germline V gene encodes CDR1 SQVTM and CDR2 ANQGSEA. The CDR3 is made up of 14 amino acids. The CDR3 protein is CSVEDDIANYGYNF. Written as DNA, the CDR3 is TGCAGCGTTGAGGATGACATAGCTAACTATGGCTACAACTTC.

This clonotype counts as medium-sized. J is TRBJ2-3 and V is TRBV6-2 or TRBV6-3, with D unresolved. Deletions cut 6 bases from V and 5 bases from J, with 6 bases between. The germline gives CDR1 MNHEY, CDR2 SVGEGT. The CDR3 runs to 11 residues. The CDR3 spells CASSRKDTQYF. The CDR3, as DNA: TGTGCCAGCAGCCGGAAAGATACGCAGTATTTT.

The chain couples TRBV7-9 to TRBJ2-7, with a weak D call TRBD1 (6 bases). The CDR3 contains 16 residues. V was pared by 8 bases and J by 5 bases, with 25 bases between. Germline lookup yields CDR1 SEHNR and CDR2 FQNEAQ (reference sequence). As DNA, the CDR3 is TGTGCCAGCGACACAATGGGGTTGCTGGGGGCCCACGAGCAGTACTTC. It translates to CASDTMGLLGAHEQYF.

With regard to this clonotype: A junction end diverges from the germline sequence, so it may reflect a read error. The genes are TRBV7-8 and TRBJ1-1; possibly TRBD1 for D (6 bases). Looked up from germline, CDR1 is SGHVS and CDR2 is FQNEAQ. This CDR3 comprises 13 residues. CDR3 sequence (DNA): TGTGCCAGGAGCTTAGGGGGGAACACTGAAGCTTCCTTT. Protein product: CARSLGGNTEASF.